This T cell receptor beta chain was observed in a study of T cell responses to AZD1222 COVID-19 vaccine. General study findings and limits: When two AZD1222 doses had been given, Spike-specific TCR breadth and depth rose. Repertoire sampling happened only post peak T cell response. The number of AZD1222 recipients seropositive at baseline was only five to seven.

The CDR3 is 13 residues long. Losses at the gene ends were 8 bases for V and 7 bases for J; bases not matched to a gene: 6. The V gene's germline CDR1 is MNHNY and CDR2 SVGAGI (reference sequence). This clone has only one observation. Its target is unknown. Sequenced by immunoSEQ multiplex PCR; TCRdb stores in-frame clones only, minus some. The table shows over 75,000 clones, with roughly nine tenths occurring only once. This TCR was recovered from an adult in good health. The chain uses TRBV6-6 and TRBJ2-2, with 8 bases matching TRBD2. Sequenced here: peripheral blood, sampled on day 0 of AZD1222 vaccination. CDR3 in amino acids: CASGAGVSGELFF. Written as DNA, the CDR3 is TGTGCCAGCGGAGCGGGAGTCAGCGGGGAGCTGTTTTTT.